This entry lists 30 T cell receptor beta chains sequenced from one sample in a study of PD-1 blockade in classical Hodgkin lymphoma. Time point indicated: cycle 4 day 1 (C4D1), after around six weeks of nivolumab. Brentuximab vedotin exposure varied among the patients, all of whom had relapsed after autologous stem cell transplantation. Measured with immunoSEQ multiplex PCR; TCRdb has only the in-frame clones, and not every one. Here the sample spans over 80,000 clones, 78% being singletons. Sequencing used peripheral blood mononuclear cells (PBMCs), obtained before the fourth cycle of nivolumab. The receptors shown here come from a human donor with classical Hodgkin lymphoma.

V usage is TRBV19 and J usage is TRBJ2-7; the D is unclear. The V gene's germline CDR1 is LNHDA and CDR2 SQIVND (reference sequence). The V and J ends lost 3 bases and 0 bases respectively, with 9 bases between them. CDR3 length: 14 residues. CDR3 DNA sequence: TGTGCCAGTAGTATGATTTCGACCTCCTACGAGCAGTACTTC. The encoded protein is CASSMISTSYEQYF.

The J gene is TRBJ2-1, the V gene TRBV27, with D possibly TRBD2 on 6 matching bases. V gave up 9 bases and J gave up 2 bases, with 11 bases separating them. This CDR3 contains 13 residues. The germline gives CDR1 MNHEY, CDR2 SMNVEV (reference sequence). CDR3 sequence (DNA): TGTGCCAGTAGGAGGGTTACCTACAATGAGCAGTTCTTC. Its protein product is CASRRVTYNEQFF.

This sequence joins TRBV27 and TRBJ2-5; the match to TRBD1 covers 11 bases. Germline V gene lookup returns CDR1 MNHEY and CDR2 SMNVEV (reference sequence). V lost 8 bases to trimming and J lost 4 bases; unmatched junction nucleotides: 6. The CDR3 is 14 amino acids. The CDR3 DNA follows: TGTGCCAGCGCGGTGGGGACAGGGGGAGAGACCCAGTACTTC. It is translated as CASAVGTGGETQYF.

The chain links TRBV4-3 to TRBJ2-3; 8 bases line up with TRBD2. The CDR3 runs to 20 residues. Trimming cost V 0 bases and J 1 base; bases outside gene matches: 15. Germline values: CDR1 LGHNA, CDR2 YSLEER. This CDR3 reads CASSQERPQAGAPRTDTQYF. CDR3 nucleotide sequence: TGCGCCAGCAGCCAAGAAAGGCCCCAAGCGGGAGCGCCTCGCACAGATACGCAGTATTTT.

The gene calls are TRBV18 and TRBJ1-1; 9 bases map to TRBD1. Per the germline V gene, CDR1 is KGHSH and CDR2 is LQKENI. This CDR3 has 15 amino acids. With V trimmed by 4 bases and J by 6 bases, 9 bases remained unmatched. The CDR3 DNA sequence: TGTGCCAGCTCACAGCTTGGACAGGGGAATTCTGAAGCTTTCTTT. Translating it yields CASSQLGQGNSEAFF.

The chain combines TRBV2 with TRBJ1-4; D is unclear. This CDR3 has 15 amino acids. V was cut by 2 bases and J by 5 bases, with 12 bases left in between. Germline CDR1 is SNHLY and CDR2 is FYNNEI. CDR3 in DNA: TGTGCCAGCAGTGAACGGGAGTCCATCAATGAAAAACTGTTTTTT. Residues: CASSERESINEKLFF.

The V call is TRBV10-3, the J call TRBJ2-7; the match to TRBD2 covers 11 bases. With 8 bases clipped from V and 7 bases from J, the junction kept 13 bases outside the gene matches. Germline CDR1 reads ENHRY; CDR2 reads SYGVKD. CDR3 length: 15 amino acids. The CDR3 nucleotides are TGTGCCATCCAAGGCGGGGGGACTAGCGGAGGGGAGCAGTACTTC. Translation gives CAIQGGGTSGGEQYF.

The V and J genes are TRBV6-5 and TRBJ1-2; weak D call: TRBD1 (6 bases). Trimming left V 0 bases short and J 0 bases short, with 8 bases between. The CDR3 totals 15 residues. Germline CDR1 MNHEY, CDR2 SVGAGI. The CDR3 loop is CASSYSGGTNYGYTF. The CDR3 coding sequence is TGTGCCAGCAGTTACTCAGGGGGAACTAACTATGGCTACACCTTC.

The chain has TRBV11-2 and TRBJ1-1; D perhaps matches TRBD1 (6 bases). The ends were cut back, 4 bases at V and 4 bases at J, with 16 bases in the middle. Germline CDR1 reads SGHAT; CDR2 reads FQNNGV. The CDR3 loop spans 15 amino acids. CDR3 sequence reads: CASSSWERGLTEAFF. The CDR3 DNA reads as TGTGCCAGCAGCTCATGGGAGCGGGGGCTCACTGAAGCTTTCTTT.

The chain recombines TRBV4-1 with TRBJ2-2, with D possibly matching TRBD1 (6 bases). Germline V lookup: CDR1 MGHRA, CDR2 YSYEKL. This CDR3 is 16 amino acids long. Trimming shortened V by 1 base and J by 0 bases, and 9 bases separated the two germline ends. CDR3 sequence: CASSQGTVSNTGELFF. In nucleotides, the CDR3 is TGCGCCAGCAGCCAAGGGACAGTTTCGAACACCGGGGAGCTGTTTTTT.

The rearrangement joins TRBV5-1 to TRBJ1-3; D gene unclear. This CDR3 comprises 20 residues. CDR1 and CDR2 from the germline V gene are SGHRS and YFSETQ. V was trimmed by 2 bases and J by 3 bases, leaving 27 bases between them. In DNA, the CDR3 is TGCGCCAGCAGCTTTGGTTTCGGCGGTGGTCGGGGTCCCTATGGAAACACCATATATTTT. Translation gives CASSFGFGGGRGPYGNTIYF. Full variable domain (outside the CDR3, taken from reference TRBV5-1 and TRBJ1-3): KAGVTQTPRYLIKTRGQQVTLSCSPISGHRSVSWYQQTPGQGLQFLFEYFSETQRNKGNFPGRFSGRQFSNSRSEMNVSTLELGDSALYLCASSFGFGGGRGPYGNTIYFGEGSWLTVV.

Here the CDR3 DNA reads TGTGCCAGTAGTCCGCCCAATATCAACGAGGGTGTCTATGGCTACACCTTC. The encoded protein is CASSPPNINEGVYGYTF. The chain employs TRBV19 and TRBJ1-2, with D unresolved. The CDR3 is made up of 17 amino acids. V was cut by 5 bases and J by 4 bases, with 23 bases left in between. Germline V gives CDR1 LNHDA, CDR2 SQIVND (reference sequence).

Concerning this clone: An end of the junction differs from the germline gene, which may be a read error. The chain employs TRBV13 and TRBJ1-4; a weak D match, TRBD1 (6 bases). The CDR3 extends over 16 amino acids. The germline V gene has CDR1 PRHDT and CDR2 FYEKMQ (reference sequence). The CDR3 DNA reads as TGTGCCAGCAGCCCTTCACGACAGGCTACTAATGGAAAACTGTTTTTT. It specifies CASSPSRQATNGKLFF.

This chain uses TRBV4-1 with TRBJ2-7, with 7 nucleotides matching TRBD2. J lost 4 bases, V lost 0 bases, and 9 bases had no gene match. Germline V gene sequence: CDR1 MGHRA, CDR2 YSYEKL. The CDR3 sequence is 16 residues long. CDR3 sequence: CASSQDSLAEWYEQYF. The CDR3 nucleotides are TGCGCCAGCAGCCAAGATAGCCTAGCGGAGTGGTACGAGCAGTACTTC.

The chain recombines TRBV7-9 with TRBJ2-7; a possible D gene is TRBD2 (5 bases). CDR3 length: 15 amino acids. Per germline, CDR1 SEHNR and CDR2 FQNEAQ (reference sequence). Between the trimmed V and J ends, which lost 2 bases and 1 base, there was a span of 12 bases. In DNA form, the CDR3 reads TGTGCCAGCAGCTTACGGGGTGCCGGTTCCTACGAGCAGTACTTC. It codes for CASSLRGAGSYEQYF.

The V call is TRBV11-3, the J call TRBJ2-1; possibly TRBD2 for D (6 bases). CDR3 length equals 14 residues. CDR1 and CDR2 (germline): SGHNT, YENEEA. The V end was cut by 5 bases, the J end by 7 bases, with 15 bases between. CDR3 DNA sequence: TGTGCCAGCAGCACCGAAGCCAGCGGGAATGAGCAGTTCTTC. Protein product: CASSTEASGNEQFF.

This clone was recorded once. The V call is TRBV18, the J call TRBJ2-3; possible D gene TRBD1, 6 bases. Trimming removed 5 bases at V and 6 bases at J, with 12 bases between. The length of the CDR3 is 13 residues. The germline gives CDR1 KGHSH, CDR2 LQKENI. CDR3 residues: CASSYQTGDTQYF. The DNA of the CDR3 is TGTGCCAGCTCATACCAAACAGGGGATACGCAGTATTTT.

The chain uses TRBV7-2 and TRBJ1-1; a possible D gene is TRBD1 (5 bases). Trimming pared 3 bases from V and 1 base from J, leaving 6 bases between. Germline-derived CDR1 and CDR2 are SGHTA and FQGNSA. The CDR3 length is 13 residues. CDR3 sequence (DNA): TGTGCCAGCAGCTTTAGGGGGAACACTGAAGCTTTCTTT. Translating gives CASSFRGNTEAFF.

There are a few counts of this clone. The J gene is TRBJ1-2, the V gene TRBV9; D is undetermined. V was clipped by 0 bases and J by 7 bases, with 13 bases between them. Germline loops: CDR1 SGDLS, CDR2 YYNGEE. There are 14 residues in the CDR3. The CDR3 reads CASSVDSGGLGYTF. In DNA form, the CDR3 reads TGTGCCAGCAGCGTAGATTCTGGAGGGCTTGGCTACACCTTC.

This chain connects TRBV19 to TRBJ2-3, with 8 bases that match TRBD1. With V trimmed by 4 bases and J by 1 base, 1 base remained unmatched. CDR1 and CDR2 (germline): LNHDA, SQIVND (reference sequence). This CDR3 comprises 14 residues. For the CDR3, the DNA is TGTGCCAGTAGTAAGGGACAGGGCACAGATACGCAGTATTTT. This translates into CASSKGQGTDTQYF.

The rearrangement uses TRBV23-1 and TRBJ1-5; no clear D. TRBV23-1 is given ORF status, its function remaining uncertain. V lost 5 bases, J lost 2 bases, and 13 bases lay in between. The CDR3 loop spans 15 amino acids. CDR3 residues: CASSLRTNGNQPQHF. Here the CDR3 DNA reads TGCGCCAGCAGTTTGAGGACCAATGGCAATCAGCCCCAGCATTTT.

This chain uses TRBV7-9 with TRBJ2-2, with 10 bases fitting TRBD2. CDR3 length equals 15 residues. With 6 bases clipped from V and 4 bases from J, the junction kept 5 bases outside the gene matches. Germline V lookup: CDR1 SEHNR, CDR2 FQNEAQ (reference sequence). This chain's CDR3 is CASRSSGSFTGELFF. CDR3 DNA: TGTGCCAGCAGATCTAGCGGGAGTTTCACCGGGGAGCTGTTTTTT.

The V and J genes are TRBV7-2 and TRBJ2-7, with D perhaps TRBD2 (6 bases). The V and J ends lost 5 bases and 3 bases respectively, with 11 bases between them. CDR3 size: 13 residues. Looked up from germline, CDR1 is SGHTA and CDR2 is FQGNSA. The chain's CDR3 is CASSPRGNYEQYF. The CDR3 DNA sequence: TGTGCCAGCAGCCCCCGCGGGAACTACGAGCAGTACTTC. Full variable domain (rest looked up from reference TRBV7-2 and TRBJ2-7): GAGVSQSPSNKVTEKGKDVELRCDPISGHTALYWYRQSLGQGLEFLIYFQGNSAPDKSGLPSDRFSAERTGGSVSTLTIQRTQQEDSAVYLCASSPRGNYEQYFGPGTRLTVT.

This chain joins TRBV27 and TRBJ2-2; 10 bases fit TRBD1. The CDR3 has 18 residues. The V gene's germline CDR1 is MNHEY and CDR2 SMNVEV (reference sequence). The V segment lost 4 bases and the J segment 0 bases; nucleotides outside the gene matches: 8. The CDR3 spells CASSSGQGFRANTGELFF. In nucleotides, the CDR3 is TGTGCCAGCAGTTCGGGACAGGGGTTCAGGGCGAACACCGGGGAGCTGTTTTTT.

This clone showed up just a few times. The CDR3 DNA reads TGTGCCAGCAGCTGGGGGACCGGCACAGATACGCAGTATTTT. Translating it yields CASSWGTGTDTQYF. The chain carries TRBV11-2 and TRBJ2-3, with D perhaps matching TRBD1 or TRBD2 (5 bases each). From germline, CDR1 is SGHAT and CDR2 FQNNGV. The CDR3 consists of 14 residues. Trimming took off 4 bases at V and 1 base at J, with 9 bases between the two ends.

The J gene is TRBJ2-1, the V gene TRBV5-1; 11 bases line up with TRBD2. The length of the CDR3 is 15 residues. Germline V gene lookup returns CDR1 SGHRS and CDR2 YFSETQ. After removal of 1 base from V and 9 bases from J, the junction contained 6 bases not matched to a gene. The CDR3 region has the DNA TGCGCCAGCAGCTTGCCAACTAGCGGGGGTGGTGAGCAGTTCTTC. Translating gives CASSLPTSGGGEQFF.

The chain employs TRBV7-9 and TRBJ2-2; TRBD2 aligns across 13 bases. CDR3 length: 15 amino acids. Germline CDR1 reads SEHNR; CDR2 reads FQNEAQ (reference sequence). The trim removed 5 bases at V and 5 bases at J, leaving 2 bases unmatched. This CDR3 reads CASSGLAGVTGELFF. CDR3 nucleotide sequence: TGTGCCAGCAGCGGACTAGCGGGAGTTACCGGGGAGCTGTTTTTT.

The count of this clone is one. The chain couples TRBV10-3 to TRBJ2-1, with D perhaps TRBD2 (5 bases). CDR1 is ENHRY and CDR2 is SYGVKD in the germline V gene. Trimming stripped 9 bases from V and 6 bases from J, with 18 bases between. This CDR3 contains 14 residues. This CDR3 is CAMSPMLATNEQFF. DNA of the CDR3: TGTGCCATGTCCCCCATGCTAGCCACCAATGAGCAGTTCTTC.

This chain links TRBV9 with TRBJ1-5; possibly TRBD1 for D (5 bases). The CDR3 has 17 amino acids. V was pared by 0 bases and J by 0 bases, with 13 bases between. The germline CDR1 and CDR2 sequences are SGDLS and YYNGEE. CDR3 bases: TGTGCCAGCAGCGTAGGTTCCGGGGCCAATAGCAATCAGCCCCAGCATTTT. This translates into CASSVGSGANSNQPQHF. Drawing the rest from reference TRBV9 and TRBJ1-5, the complete variable domain is DSGVTQTPKHLITATGQRVTLRCSPRSGDLSVYWYQQSLDQGLQFLIQYYNGEERAKGNILERFSAQQFPDLHSELNLSSLELGDSALYFCASSVGSGANSNQPQHFGDGTRLSIL.

The chain recombines TRBV9 with TRBJ1-4, with 10 positions matching TRBD1. Germline CDR1 reads SGDLS; CDR2 reads YYNGEE. The CDR3 contains 19 residues. V lost 3 bases to trimming and J lost 2 bases; unmatched junction nucleotides: 13. The CDR3 spells CASSEGRQGALMTNEKLFF. CDR3 DNA: TGTGCCAGCAGCGAAGGGAGACAGGGGGCGCTTATGACTAATGAAAAACTGTTTTTT. Filled out from reference TRBV9 and TRBJ1-4, the complete variable domain reads DSGVTQTPKHLITATGQRVTLRCSPRSGDLSVYWYQQSLDQGLQFLIQYYNGEERAKGNILERFSAQQFPDLHSELNLSSLELGDSALYFCASSEGRQGALMTNEKLFFGSGTQLSVL.